This is a list of T cell receptor beta chains from one sample in a study of radiotherapy plus CTLA-4 blockade in lung cancer. TCRdb's table, derived via immunoSEQ multiplex PCR, lists solely in-frame clones and lacks some. The data contain approximately 78,000 clones, roughly 80% of them singletons. This specimen was peripheral blood, taken from a patient treated with radiotherapy plus ipilimumab. These receptors were collected from a human donor with non-small cell lung cancer who had a complete response to radiotherapy plus ipilimumab. Each CDR3 is given with its conserved first and last residue.

>TRBV7-9
CASSQDSRALLAF
>TRBV6-5
CASSRQGVSNQPQHF
>TRBV27
CASATSGQLNQPQHF
>TRBV5-6
CASSLSSPTGIYGYTF
>TRBV19
CASSTSDRGGVGYTF
>TRBV5-4
CASSPLGGDRNSPLHF
>TRBV7-2
CASSLGQGAGRNTEAFF
>TRBV18
CASSPALGSGNTIYF
>TRBV18
CASSPGTANSNQPQHF
>TRBV11-2
CASSLQILGKETQYF
>TRBV2
CASSEGESYEQYF
>TRBV30
CAWSVHKSYEQYF
>TRBV13
CASSQGQGDTEAFF
>TRBV4-3
CASSQTGVYNSPLHF
>TRBV4-3
CASSHLGANLNSPLHF
>TRBV19
CASSMRREGQQFF
>TRBV19
CASSMGQGPSNQPQHF
>TRBV18
CASSGTGTYEQYF
>TRBV6-6
CASSPDRGAGQPQHF
>TRBV10-1
CASSLVAGGQSYNEQFF
>TRBV7-2
CASSFEGDQPQHF
>TRBV7-9
CASSLGTSGSRSEQFF
>TRBV5-6
CASSKTGGGYTF
>TRBV5-1
CASSLVGEQFF
>TRBV29-1
CSVNGLANTGELFF
>TRBV30
CAWSPPRGGTDTQYF
>TRBV14
CASSPTGGSTEAFF
>TRBV7-2
CASSLPFRAGDTEAFF
>TRBV7-2
CASSLGPQGDETQYF
>TRBV7-9
CASGWGSDQPQHF
>TRBV29-1
CSVAGTDYGYTF
>TRBV19
CATSGGMRQPQHF
>TRBV7-2
CASSNYLVGGYGYTF
>TRBV19
CASSYMQGAKDTQYF
>TRBV11-3
CASSPETGYEIHSGANVLTF
>TRBV9
CASSDVGGPSTDTQYF
>TRBV6-1
CASSPLEVSNTEAFF
>TRBV15
CATSQQGQGTEAFF
>TRBV27
CASSGGVRGTDTQYF
>TRBV7-2
CASSPMRNSEQYF
>TRBV25-1
CASSELSGANVLTF
>TRBV28
CASSLRTVKSSPLHF
>TRBV7-9
CASSPTRLAGPRGEQFF
>TRBV7-6
CASSLAGRSATYEQYF
>TRBV5-1
CASSPGRGLIPDTDTQYF
>TRBV14
CASSQGQGRGYGYTF
>TRBV7-2
CASSLSGTGWSETQYF
>TRBV18
CASLSQGTQHF
>TRBV7-8
CASSLSRADQETQYF
>TRBV25-1
CASSHRLAEAFF
>TRBV7-9
CASSLSGGIEKLFF